This TCR beta chain was sequenced in a study of beta chain features in type 1 diabetes. Notes on the study in general: TCRB CDR3s from Type 1 diabetes patients were moderately but significantly shorter in all four CD4+ subsets.

Notes on this clone: Its antigen remains unknown.

Since all of the isolated RNA was reverse transcribed, expressed TCRB transcripts were what got sequenced. Sequencing was performed with immunoSEQ multiplex PCR; in TCRdb, only in-frame clones are kept and a portion is missing. The data show around 710,000 clones, around 12% seen once. The single heparinised draw taken from each donor contained approximately 100 mL of blood on average. The CDR3 spans 13 residues. From germline, CDR1 is SGHRS and CDR2 YFSETQ. The trim removed 3 bases at V and 4 bases at J, leaving 3 bases unmatched. This receptor was obtained from a man aged 25-45 years with type 1 diabetes. Sequenced: naive CD4+ T cells from blood. The chain uses TRBV5-1 and TRBJ2-5; 7 positions agree with TRBD1. The CDR3 here is CASSSGQAETQYF. CDR3 bases: TGCGCCAGCAGCTCTGGACAGGCAGAGACCCAGTACTTC.